Listed here are 16 T cell receptor beta chains from one sample, sequenced in a study of cytomegalovirus exposure and HLA in healthy donors. It was with 60 Vbeta and 13 Jbeta primers that the PCR ran. The protocol was immunoSEQ multiplex PCR, while the TCRdb copy is restricted to in-frame clones and leaves out a portion. Among tens of thousands of clones listed, 73% were seen once. Input material: PBMCs. Receptors originate from a man in his fifties or sixties in good health and CMV-seronegative.

The V and J genes are TRBV5-4 and TRBJ1-3; unclear D gene. CDR3 length: 15 residues. V lost 0 bases and J lost 4, with 11 bases in between. Germline CDR1 is SGHNT and CDR2 is YYREEE (reference sequence). CDR3 sequence (DNA): TGTGCCAGCAGCTTGGTGGGAGTGGAAGGAAACACCATATATTTT. It yields the protein CASSLVGVEGNTIYF.

The chain carries TRBV6-1 and TRBJ1-4; 8 nucleotides agree with TRBD1. The CDR3 extends over 14 amino acids. J was trimmed by 2 bases and V by 6 bases; bases with no gene match: 2. Germline lookup yields CDR1 MNHNS and CDR2 SASEGT. CDR3 in DNA: TGTGCCAGCAGGCACAGGGGGACTAATGAAAAACTGTTTTTT. Translating gives CASRHRGTNEKLFF.

This chain connects TRBV5-1 to TRBJ2-1, with 14 bases aligning to TRBD2. V was clipped by 4 bases and J by 15 bases; unmatched bases: 12. Germline lookup yields CDR1 SGHRS and CDR2 YFSETQ. The CDR3 has 15 amino acids. The CDR3 protein is CASSLGLAGARLWFF. CDR3 sequence (DNA): TGCGCCAGCAGCCTGGGACTAGCGGGGGCCCGCTTGTGGTTCTTC.

The genes are TRBV27 and TRBJ1-1; D possibly corresponds to TRBD1 (5 bases). Germline V gene data show CDR1 as MNHEY and CDR2 as SMNVEV (reference sequence). The CDR3 sequence is 14 residues long. The ends were cut back, 2 bases at V and 4 bases at J, with 11 bases in the middle. The DNA of the CDR3 is TGTGCCAGCAGTTTAGCGACGGGGGGCACTGAAGCTTTCTTT. Translating gives CASSLATGGTEAFF.

This chain joins TRBV10-1 and TRBJ2-1, with a tentative D call TRBD2 (5 bases). V gave up 7 bases and J gave up 6 bases, with 13 bases separating them. The CDR3 is made up of 13 amino acids. Germline CDR1 reads WNHNN; CDR2 reads SYGVQD (reference sequence). The CDR3, as DNA: TGCGCCAGCACCGACGGGGTCCGCAATGAGCAGTTCTTC. Its protein is CASTDGVRNEQFF.

The rearrangement joins TRBV6-5 to TRBJ1-1, with D hard to call. This CDR3 is built from 12 residues. CDR1 MNHEY and CDR2 SVGAGI come from the germline V gene. V lost 6 bases and J 6 bases, leaving 11 bases between the germline ends. DNA of the CDR3: TGTGCCAGCAGCCCCCTCGGGGCTGAAGCTTTCTTT. It encodes CASSPLGAEAFF.

The chain employs TRBV7-9 and TRBJ1-4; tentative D call: TRBD1 (6 bases). The CDR3 loop spans 16 amino acids. Germline V CDR1 and CDR2: SEHNR, FQNEAQ (reference sequence). The V gene lost 0 bases and the J gene lost 8 bases, with 16 bases spanning the gap. The CDR3 coding sequence is TGTGCCAGCAGCTTAGCGGAGACAGGTTGGGGAGAAAAACTGTTTTTT. The encoded protein is CASSLAETGWGEKLFF. Drawing the rest from reference TRBV7-9 and TRBJ1-4, the complete variable domain is DTGVSQNPRHKITKRGQNVTFRCDPISEHNRLYWYRQTLGQGPEFLTYFQNEAQLEKSRLLSDRFSAERPKGSFSTLEIQRTEQGDSAMYLCASSLAETGWGEKLFFGSGTQLSVL.

Only one count was recorded for this clone. The chain employs TRBV12-5 and TRBJ1-4; no clear D. CDR1 and CDR2 (germline): LGHNT, FRNRAP. Trimming shortened V by 6 bases and J by 2 bases, and 16 bases separated the two germline ends. The CDR3 is 16 residues long. Written as DNA, the CDR3 is TGTGCTAGTGGAAACCACATCCCTTGGACTAATGAAAAACTGTTTTTT. It is translated as CASGNHIPWTNEKLFF.

The chain links TRBV5-1 to TRBJ2-1; 8 bases are shared with TRBD2. Trimming at V came to 4 bases and at J to 6 bases, leaving 9 bases not matched to a gene. This CDR3 is built from 15 residues. Germline CDR1 and CDR2: SGHRS and YFSETQ. The DNA of the CDR3 is TGCGCCAGCAGCCCCCGGACTAGCAGAGTCAATGAGCAGTTCTTC. It specifies CASSPRTSRVNEQFF.

The chain is built from TRBV25-1 and TRBJ1-1, with D maybe TRBD1 (5 bases). The CDR3 runs 14 residues. V was pared by 6 bases and J by 5 bases, with 16 bases between. Germline CDR1 reads MGHDK; CDR2 reads SYGVNS. The CDR3: CASSLRGGGTEAFF. The CDR3 nucleotides read TGTGCCAGCAGCCTTCGGGGGGGAGGAACTGAAGCTTTCTTT.

This clone was observed a few times. The J gene is TRBJ2-1, the V gene TRBV11-2; TRBD2 matches 12 bases. This CDR3 is built from 15 residues. After removal of 5 bases from V and 7 bases from J, the junction contained 6 bases not matched to a gene. CDR1 is SGHAT and CDR2 is FQNNGV in the germline V gene. In nucleotides, the CDR3 is TGTGCCAGCAGCCCGCTAGCGGGGGGGCGGAATGAGCAGTTCTTC. Its translation: CASSPLAGGRNEQFF.

The chain uses TRBV11-2 and TRBJ2-3, with D possibly being TRBD1 (6 bases). The CDR3 has 18 residues. Germline V gene sequence: CDR1 SGHAT, CDR2 FQNNGV. Trimming took 1 base from V and 6 from J, leaving 23 bases between them. The CDR3 nucleotides read TGTGCCAGCAGCTTAGGACGTGGACAGCTCATACCCCCGGATACGCAGTATTTT. As protein: CASSLGRGQLIPPDTQYF.

This clone is categorized as medium-sized. The chain has TRBV28 and TRBJ2-3, with TRBD1 identical over 7 bases. CDR1 MDHEN and CDR2 SYDVKM come from the germline V gene. Unmatched junction bases numbered 7, after V lost 4 bases and J lost 3 bases. This CDR3 is 15 amino acids long. The CDR3 coding sequence is TGTGCCAGCAGTTCGCCGACAGGGTCGACAGATACGCAGTATTTT. It codes for CASSSPTGSTDTQYF.

The CDR3 sequence is CASSHTDRVHEQYF. The CDR3 DNA reads as TGTGCCAGCTCACACACAGACAGGGTCCACGAGCAGTACTTC. The rearrangement joins TRBV18 to TRBJ2-7; 7 bases match TRBD1. V trimming: 4 bases; J trimming: 5 bases; junction bases outside the gene matches: 8. The CDR3 covers 14 residues. Germline V gene lookup returns CDR1 KGHSH and CDR2 LQKENI.

This clone has only a few counts. This chain connects TRBV2 to TRBJ2-7; a possible D gene is TRBD1 (5 bases). The CDR3 is made up of 12 amino acids. V was clipped by 5 bases and J by 6 bases, with 11 bases between them. Germline CDR1 reads SNHLY; CDR2 reads FYNNEI. CDR3 sequence reads: CASSKDISEQYF. The CDR3 DNA sequence: TGTGCCAGCAGTAAGGACATCTCCGAGCAGTACTTC.

This clone was counted only a few times. The J gene is TRBJ2-5, the V gene TRBV6-4, with 13 bases that match TRBD2. Germline V gene sequence: CDR1 MRHNA, CDR2 SNTAGT. With V trimmed by 4 bases and J by 2 bases, 1 base remained unmatched. This CDR3 spans 15 amino acids. CDR3 in amino acids: CASSGLAGGQETQYF. CDR3 coding DNA: TGTGCCAGCAGTGGACTAGCGGGGGGACAAGAGACCCAGTACTTC.